This entry is about one T cell receptor (beta chain). What it binds is not known. The CDR3 length is 16 residues. Per the germline V gene, CDR1 is SNHLY and CDR2 is FYNNEI. Unmatched junction bases numbered 12, after V lost 7 bases and J lost 3 bases. The sample belongs to a study of CD4 T cells in relation to SARS-CoV-2 and coronaviruses. Produced via immunoSEQ multiplex PCR; TCRdb's table is partial and in-frame only. The table includes approximately 41,000 clones, roughly 84% detected once. This receptor was identified in an adult with COVID-19. The V call is TRBV2, the J call TRBJ1-3; 7 positions match TRBD1. Sequenced input: naive CD4+ T cells from PBMCs, cultured in vitro. The subset was: naive CD4+ T cells isolated by negative enrichment. CDR3 sequence reads: CASNPRGLFYGNTIYF. The DNA for the CDR3 is TGTGCCAGCAATCCTAGGGGGCTCTTTTATGGAAACACCATATATTTT.